One sample yielded the 2 T cell receptor beta chains listed below, sequenced in a study of spatial heterogeneity in lung cancer. TCRdb reprocessed the 5' RACE reads with MiXCR, giving one entry per CDR3 protein. The table lists tens of thousands of distinct CDR3 sequences, more than 6.5% of them singletons. Stated time point: sample taken at primary tumor resection. In each case, whole RNA from tumor, nontumor lung or frozen PBMC was sequenced unsorted. Source: PBMCs, taken at surgery. These receptors were collected from a female donor with early-stage non-small cell lung cancer.

The table lists this clonotype with many counts. The chain has TRBV7-2 and TRBJ2-1; TRBD2 is a possible D gene (6 bases). CDR1 is SGHTA, CDR2 FQGNSA, per germline. Trimming took 3 bases from V and 5 from J, leaving 8 bases between them. This CDR3 spans 13 amino acids. CDR3 in amino acids: CASSFKRDNEQFF. The CDR3 region has the DNA TGTGCCAGCAGCTTCAAGCGGGACAATGAGCAGTTCTTC.

This clonotype occurred many times. The CDR3: CAISEGSINTEAFF. CDR3 nucleotides: TGTGCCATCAGTGAGGGGTCTATAAACACTGAAGCTTTCTTT. The rearrangement links TRBV10-3 to TRBJ1-1; D ambiguous. V was cut by 2 bases and J by 2 bases, with 9 bases left in between. The CDR3 is 14 residues long. Germline CDR1 is ENHRY and CDR2 is SYGVKD.